This entry is about one TCR beta chain. What it recognizes is unknown. This entry belongs to a study of cytomegalovirus exposure and HLA in healthy donors. Study results and limitations: Analyzed later, most CMV-associated TCR beta chains appeared HLA-restricted.

The germline CDR1 and CDR2 sequences are SGHTA and FQGNSA. The CDR3 length is 17 residues. With V trimmed by 5 bases and J by 2 bases, 7 bases remained unmatched. The PCR used 60 Vbeta and 13 Jbeta primers. Clones were sequenced by immunoSEQ multiplex PCR, and TCRdb holds only the in-frame ones, with some missing. The table lists more than 110,000 clones, 55% to 80% of them singletons. Sequencing used PBMCs. This rearrangement joins TRBV7-2 to TRBJ1-3; the match to TRBD1 covers 12 bases. The receptor was isolated from a middle-aged woman in good health and CMV-seronegative. This CDR3 is CASSAGQGARTGNTIYF. As DNA, the CDR3 is TGTGCCAGCAGCGCGGGACAGGGGGCTAGGACTGGAAACACCATATATTTT.